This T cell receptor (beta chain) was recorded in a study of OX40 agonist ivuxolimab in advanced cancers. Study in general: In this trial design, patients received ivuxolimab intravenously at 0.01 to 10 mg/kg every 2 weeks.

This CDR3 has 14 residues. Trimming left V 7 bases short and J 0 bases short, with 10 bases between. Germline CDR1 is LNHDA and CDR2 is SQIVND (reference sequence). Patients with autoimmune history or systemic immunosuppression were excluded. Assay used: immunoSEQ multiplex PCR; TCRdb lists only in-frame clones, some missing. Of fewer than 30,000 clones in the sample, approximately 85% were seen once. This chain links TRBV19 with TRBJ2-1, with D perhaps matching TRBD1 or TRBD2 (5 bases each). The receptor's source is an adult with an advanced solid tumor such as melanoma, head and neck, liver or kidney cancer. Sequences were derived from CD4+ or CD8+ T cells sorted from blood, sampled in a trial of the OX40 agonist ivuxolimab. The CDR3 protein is CASNWGSSYNEQFF. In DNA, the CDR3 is TGTGCCAGTAATTGGGGGAGCTCCTACAATGAGCAGTTCTTC.